The entry that follows covers one TCR beta chain sequence. Antigen unknown. Germline V CDR1 and CDR2: MNHEY, SMNVEV (reference sequence). Trimming took off 3 bases at V and 8 bases at J, with 16 bases between the two ends. The CDR3 is 15 amino acids. The sample originates from a study of cytomegalovirus exposure and HLA in healthy donors. Study findings and constraints: Associated with cytomegalovirus, according to the listing, were approximately 160 TCR beta chains. Under in vitro conditions, a few CMV-associated chains were confirmed as specific for CMV antigens.

This table comes from immunoSEQ multiplex PCR, and its TCRdb copy is limited to in-frame clones, with some not included. The profile covers 200,000 to 300,000 clones, with 75% to 90% appearing a single time and 1% to 1.5% taken by the ten largest. The donors were members of the roughly 120-subject validation cohort (separate from the approximately 650-subject first cohort). The sample was PBMCs. This sequence joins TRBV27 and TRBJ1-4; D perhaps matches TRBD1 (5 bases). The clonotype was recovered from a woman in her twenties or thirties in good health and CMV-seropositive. The DNA of the CDR3 is TGTGCCAGCAGTTTTATGGGGCGAGCGATCGAAAAACTGTTTTTT. Its protein is CASSFMGRAIEKLFF.